This paragraph covers one TCR beta chain sequence. The target antigen is unknown. The sample belongs to a study of beta chain features in type 1 diabetes. Findings of the study overall: Shorter TCRB CDR3s, moderately but significantly so, were found in Type 1 diabetes patients in all four CD4+ subsets.

The entirety of the isolated RNA underwent reverse transcription, so expressed TCRB transcripts were sequenced. The average read count of naive, central memory and regulatory T cell samples was some 3.5 million. Clones were sequenced by immunoSEQ multiplex PCR, and TCRdb holds only the in-frame ones, with some missing. This table holds 250,000 to 300,000 clones, approximately 14% found once. Germline V gives CDR1 SGHTA, CDR2 FQGNSA. With 3 bases clipped from V and 2 bases from J, the junction kept 1 base outside the gene matches. This CDR3 is 13 amino acids long. The material sequenced was naive CD4+ T cells from blood. J is TRBJ2-7 and V is TRBV7-2, with 7 bases aligning to TRBD2. This sequence originates from a man aged 30-40 years with type 1 diabetes. The CDR3 DNA sequence: TGTGCCAGCAGCTTGACTAGCCCCTACGAGCAGTACTTC. Its protein is CASSLTSPYEQYF.